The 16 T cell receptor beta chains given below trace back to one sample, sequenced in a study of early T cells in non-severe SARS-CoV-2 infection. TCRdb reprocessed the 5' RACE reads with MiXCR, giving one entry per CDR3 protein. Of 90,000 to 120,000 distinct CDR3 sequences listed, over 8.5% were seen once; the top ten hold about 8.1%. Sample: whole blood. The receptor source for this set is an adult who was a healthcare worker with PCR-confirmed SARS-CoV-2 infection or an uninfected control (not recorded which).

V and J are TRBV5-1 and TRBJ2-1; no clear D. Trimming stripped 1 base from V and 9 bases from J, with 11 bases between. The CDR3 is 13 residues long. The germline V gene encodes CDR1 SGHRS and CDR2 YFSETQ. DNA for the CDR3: TGCGCCAGCAGCTTGAAGCTAGAAACTGAGCAGTTCTTC. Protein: CASSLKLETEQFF.

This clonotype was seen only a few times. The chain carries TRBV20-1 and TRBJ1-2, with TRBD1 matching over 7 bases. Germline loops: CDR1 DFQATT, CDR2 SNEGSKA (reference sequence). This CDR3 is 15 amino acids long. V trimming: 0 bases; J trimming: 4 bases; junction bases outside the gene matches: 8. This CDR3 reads CSARDLGQEPYGYTF. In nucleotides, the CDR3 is TGCAGTGCTAGAGATCTCGGACAGGAACCCTATGGCTACACCTTC.

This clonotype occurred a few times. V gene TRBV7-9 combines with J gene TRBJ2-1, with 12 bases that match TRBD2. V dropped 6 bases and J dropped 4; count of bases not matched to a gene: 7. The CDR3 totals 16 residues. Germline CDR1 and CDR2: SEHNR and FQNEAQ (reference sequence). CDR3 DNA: TGTGCCAGCAGTTTGACTAGCGGGAGTCCTTACAATGAGCAGTTCTTC. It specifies CASSLTSGSPYNEQFF. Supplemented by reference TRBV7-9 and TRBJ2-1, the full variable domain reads DTGVSQNPRHKITKRGQNVTFRCDPISEHNRLYWYRQTLGQGPEFLTYFQNEAQLEKSRLLSDRFSAERPKGSFSTLEIQRTEQGDSAMYLCASSLTSGSPYNEQFFGPGTRLTVL.

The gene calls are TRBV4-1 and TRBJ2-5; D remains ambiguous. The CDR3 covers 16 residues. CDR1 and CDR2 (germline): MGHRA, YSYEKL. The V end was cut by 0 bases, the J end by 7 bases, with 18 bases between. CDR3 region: CASSQDSFGPEATQYF. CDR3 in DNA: TGCGCCAGCAGCCAAGATTCTTTCGGCCCCGAGGCGACCCAGTACTTC.

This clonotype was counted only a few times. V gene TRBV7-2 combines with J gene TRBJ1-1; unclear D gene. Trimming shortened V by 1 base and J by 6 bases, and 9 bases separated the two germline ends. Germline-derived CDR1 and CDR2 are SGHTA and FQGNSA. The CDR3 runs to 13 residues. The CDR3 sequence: CASSLGARAEAFF. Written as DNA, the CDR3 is TGTGCCAGCAGCTTAGGGGCTAGGGCTGAAGCTTTCTTT.

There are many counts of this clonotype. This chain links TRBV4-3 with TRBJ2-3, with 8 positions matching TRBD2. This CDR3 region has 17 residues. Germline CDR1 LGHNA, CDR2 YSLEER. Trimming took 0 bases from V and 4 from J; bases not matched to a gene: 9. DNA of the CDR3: TGCGCCAGCAGCCAAGATTACGACCGGGAGGGCCCAGATACGCAGTATTTT. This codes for CASSQDYDREGPDTQYF.

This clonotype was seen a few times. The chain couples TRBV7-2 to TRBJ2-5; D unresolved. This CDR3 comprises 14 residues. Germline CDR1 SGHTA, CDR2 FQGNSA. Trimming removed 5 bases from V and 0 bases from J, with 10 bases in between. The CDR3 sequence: CASSLGWYQETQYF. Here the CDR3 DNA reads TGTGCCAGCAGCCTTGGTTGGTACCAAGAGACCCAGTACTTC. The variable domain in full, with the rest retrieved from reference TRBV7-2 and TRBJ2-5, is GAGVSQSPSNKVTEKGKDVELRCDPISGHTALYWYRQSLGQGLEFLIYFQGNSAPDKSGLPSDRFSAERTGGSVSTLTIQRTQQEDSAVYLCASSLGWYQETQYFGPGTRLLVL.

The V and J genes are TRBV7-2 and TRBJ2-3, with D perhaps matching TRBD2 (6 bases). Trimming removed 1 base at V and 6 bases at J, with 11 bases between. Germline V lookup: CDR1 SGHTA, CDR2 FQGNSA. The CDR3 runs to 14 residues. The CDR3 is CASSLVRRDDTQYF. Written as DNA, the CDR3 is TGTGCCAGCAGCTTAGTACGGCGGGATGATACGCAGTATTTT.

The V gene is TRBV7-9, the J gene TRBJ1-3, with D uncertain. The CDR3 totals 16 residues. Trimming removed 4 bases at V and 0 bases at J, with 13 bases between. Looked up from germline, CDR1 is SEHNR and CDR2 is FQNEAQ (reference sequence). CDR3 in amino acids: CASSSLVRYSGNTIYF. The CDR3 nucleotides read TGTGCCAGCAGCTCCTTAGTCCGCTACTCTGGAAACACCATATATTTT.

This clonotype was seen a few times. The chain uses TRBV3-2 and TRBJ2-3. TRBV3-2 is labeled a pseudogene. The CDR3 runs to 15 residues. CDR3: CASSQEERIPDTQYF. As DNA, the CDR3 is TGTGCCAGCAGCCAAGAGGAACGGATACCAGATACGCAGTATTTT.

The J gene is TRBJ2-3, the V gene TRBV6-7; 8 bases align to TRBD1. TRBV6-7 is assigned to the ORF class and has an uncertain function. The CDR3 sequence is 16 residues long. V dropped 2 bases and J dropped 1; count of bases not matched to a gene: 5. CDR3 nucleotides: TGTGCCAGCAGTTACCCCCGACAGGGGCGCACAGATACGCAGTATTTT. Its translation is CASSYPRQGRTDTQYF.

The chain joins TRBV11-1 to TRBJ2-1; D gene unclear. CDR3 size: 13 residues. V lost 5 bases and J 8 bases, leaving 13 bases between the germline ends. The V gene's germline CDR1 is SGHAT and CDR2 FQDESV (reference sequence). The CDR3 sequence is CASSPGLADEQFF. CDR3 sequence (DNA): TGTGCCAGCAGCCCTGGGTTAGCAGATGAGCAGTTCTTC.

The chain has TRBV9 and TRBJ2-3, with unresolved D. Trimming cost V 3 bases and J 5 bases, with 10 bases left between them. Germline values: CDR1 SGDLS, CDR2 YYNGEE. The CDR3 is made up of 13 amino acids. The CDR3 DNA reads TGTGCCAGCAGCGATGGACCATTAGATACGCAGTATTTT. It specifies CASSDGPLDTQYF.

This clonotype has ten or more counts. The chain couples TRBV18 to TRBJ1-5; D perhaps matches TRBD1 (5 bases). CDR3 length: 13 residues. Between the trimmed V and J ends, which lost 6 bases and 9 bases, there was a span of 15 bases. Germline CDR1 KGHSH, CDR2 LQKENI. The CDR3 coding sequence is TGTGCCAGCTCGCAGGACGGGGGTCGGCCCCAGCATTTT. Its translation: CASSQDGGRPQHF.

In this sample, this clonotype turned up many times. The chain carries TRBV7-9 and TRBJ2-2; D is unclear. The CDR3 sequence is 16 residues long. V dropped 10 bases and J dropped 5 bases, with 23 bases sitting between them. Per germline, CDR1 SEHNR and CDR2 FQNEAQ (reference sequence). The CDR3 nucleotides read TGTGCCACCCTCGGGTTGGCAGCAGCACTTACCGGGGAGCTGTTTTTT. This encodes CATLGLAAALTGELFF.

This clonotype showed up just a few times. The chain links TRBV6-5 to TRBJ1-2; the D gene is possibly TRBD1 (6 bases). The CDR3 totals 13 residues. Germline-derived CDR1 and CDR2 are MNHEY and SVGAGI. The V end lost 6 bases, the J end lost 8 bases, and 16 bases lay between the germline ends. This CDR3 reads CASSIHGTNGYTF. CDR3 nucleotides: TGTGCCAGCAGCATACACGGGACAAACGGCTACACCTTC.